Each of the 23 T cell receptor beta chains below was sequenced from the same sample in a study of ipilimumab plus nivolumab after autologous stem cell transplantation. The table came from immunoSEQ multiplex PCR; TCRdb's copy has only in-frame clones and leaves some out. The sample lists over 15,000 clones, 70% to 85% occurring once. The material was PBMCs, obtained in a trial of ipilimumab plus nivolumab as post-transplant consolidation. The origin of the receptors is a male donor with diffuse large B-cell lymphoma.

The chain carries TRBV2 and TRBJ1-2; D remains unclear. Germline CDR1 SNHLY, CDR2 FYNNEI. This CDR3 has 13 amino acids. V was trimmed by 7 bases and J by 0 bases, leaving 9 bases between them. The CDR3 is CASTRAANYGYTF. The CDR3 DNA reads as TGTGCCAGCACCAGAGCGGCTAACTATGGCTACACCTTC.

The sample holds a few counts of this clone. V gene TRBV29-1 combines with J gene TRBJ2-2, with 7 bases aligning to TRBD1. The CDR3 has 17 amino acids. CDR1 and CDR2 from the germline V gene are SQVTM and ANQGSEA. Trimming at V came to 0 bases and at J to 2 bases, leaving 9 bases not matched to a gene. Written as DNA, the CDR3 is TGCAGCGTTGAAGAAGGGGGCAGGGGCCCTAACACCGGGGAGCTGTTTTTT. Translation: CSVEEGGRGPNTGELFF.

This chain joins TRBV2 and TRBJ1-6; D gene uncertain. V gave up 8 bases and J gave up 0 bases, with 8 bases separating them. Germline CDR1 and CDR2: SNHLY and FYNNEI. The CDR3 spans 14 residues. This CDR3 reads CASLRSSYNSPLHF. In nucleotides, the CDR3 is TGTGCCAGCCTCCGGAGCTCCTATAATTCACCCCTCCACTTT.

J is TRBJ2-5 and V is TRBV9; 8 bases line up with TRBD2. The CDR3 is 18 amino acids. The germline V gene has CDR1 SGDLS and CDR2 YYNGEE. The V gene end was trimmed by 4 bases and the J gene end by 4 bases; junction bases not matched to a gene: 18. CDR3 DNA sequence: TGTGCCAGCAGCACGTCCCCCCCGGGGGGGGCAATCCCAGAGACCCAGTACTTC. It codes for CASSTSPPGGAIPETQYF.

This clone was seen just once. The chain joins TRBV10-3 to TRBJ2-4, with D possibly TRBD2 on 6 matching bases. The length of the CDR3 is 13 residues. Germline V lookup: CDR1 ENHRY, CDR2 SYGVKD. Between the trimmed V and J ends, which lost 2 bases and 13 bases, there was a span of 15 bases. The CDR3 sequence is CAISEGGTEEQYF. In nucleotides, the CDR3 is TGTGCCATCAGTGAGGGTGGGACTGAGGAACAGTACTTC.

V usage is TRBV18 and J usage is TRBJ2-7; 9 bases are a match to TRBD1. Germline V gene lookup returns CDR1 KGHSH and CDR2 LQKENI. The CDR3 length is 13 residues. The J segment lost 4 bases and the V segment lost 6 bases, leaving 4 bases of the junction unmatched. The CDR3 spells CASSHRGPYEQYF. DNA for the CDR3: TGTGCCAGCTCCCACAGGGGGCCTTACGAGCAGTACTTC. Using reference TRBV18 and TRBJ2-7 for the parts outside the CDR3, the full variable domain is NAGVMQNPRHLVRRRGQEARLRCSPMKGHSHVYWYRQLPEEGLKFMVYLQKENIIDESGMPKERFSAEFPKEGPSILRIQQVVRGDSAAYFCASSHRGPYEQYFGPGTRLTVT.

The chain recombines TRBV30 with TRBJ1-5; 9 nucleotides line up with TRBD1. Germline V gene lookup returns CDR1 GTSNPN and CDR2 SVGIG (reference sequence). The ends lost 5 bases at V and 2 bases at J; junction bases unmatched: 13. The CDR3 has 17 residues. Here the CDR3 reads CAWGKQLGQGRNQPQHF. For the CDR3, the DNA is TGTGCCTGGGGGAAGCAATTAGGACAGGGGCGCAATCAGCCCCAGCATTTT.

The rearrangement uses TRBV9 and TRBJ1-4; D gene unclear. V lost 7 bases and J lost 7, with 5 bases in between. The length of the CDR3 is 10 residues. Germline V gene sequence: CDR1 SGDLS, CDR2 YYNGEE. Written as DNA, the CDR3 is TGTGCCAGCTTAAGTGAAAAACTGTTTTTT. Amino acids: CASLSEKLFF.

The chain carries TRBV2 and TRBJ1-5, with TRBD1 matching 8 bases. The CDR3 covers 13 residues. V trimming: 7 bases; J trimming: 5 bases; junction bases outside the gene matches: 4. Germline-derived CDR1 and CDR2 are SNHLY and FYNNEI. CDR3 protein: CASTLTGDQPQHF. In DNA, the CDR3 is TGTGCCAGCACCCTGACAGGGGATCAGCCCCAGCATTTT.

The gene calls are TRBV28 and TRBJ2-1; D not certain. The germline V gene encodes CDR1 MDHEN and CDR2 SYDVKM. With 2 bases removed from V and 7 bases from J, the gap between germline ends came to 15 bases. The CDR3 contains 15 residues. The CDR3 DNA sequence: TGTGCCAGCAGTTTAACACTCCCAAATTCTAATGAGCAGTTCTTC. The encoded protein is CASSLTLPNSNEQFF.

The chain carries TRBV30 and TRBJ2-1; 11 positions agree with TRBD2. The CDR3 has 16 amino acids. The junction had 7 bases not matched to a gene; V was cut back by 1 base and J by 5 bases. CDR1 is GTSNPN and CDR2 is SVGIG in the germline V gene (reference sequence). DNA of the CDR3: TGTGCCTGGAGTGACCAACTAGCGGGAGTGGACAATGAGCAGTTCTTC. This sequence encodes CAWSDQLAGVDNEQFF.

The chain uses TRBV11-1 and TRBJ2-7, with D perhaps matching TRBD1 or TRBD2 (5 bases each). CDR3 length equals 14 residues. Trimming stripped 4 bases from V and 1 base from J, with 11 bases between. CDR1 is SGHAT, CDR2 FQDESV, per germline (reference sequence). The CDR3: CASSSRDRSYEQYF. The CDR3 DNA follows: TGTGCCAGCAGCTCCAGGGACCGGTCCTACGAGCAGTACTTC.

Comment on this clone: The same CDR3 can be traced to other DNA sequences in this sample. This chain connects TRBV2 to TRBJ2-5; D perhaps matches TRBD2 (6 bases). From germline, CDR1 is SNHLY and CDR2 FYNNEI. This CDR3 has 14 amino acids. V was pared by 6 bases and J by 2 bases, with 13 bases between. CDR3 protein: CASRPWGLQETQYF. In nucleotides, the CDR3 is TGTGCCAGCAGACCCTGGGGACTTCAAGAGACCCAGTACTTC.

This clone appeared a single time. CDR3 nucleotides: TGCGCCAGCAGCTTACGCGGGGATAGCACAGATACGCAGTATTTT. Amino acids: CASSLRGDSTDTQYF. V is TRBV5-1 and J is TRBJ2-3; the D gene is possibly TRBD2 (6 bases). Deletions cut 2 bases from V and 0 bases from J, with 10 bases between. Looked up from germline, CDR1 is SGHRS and CDR2 is YFSETQ. The CDR3 runs 15 residues.

The chain carries TRBV21-1 and TRBJ1-4; the table's D call, TRBD1, has no DNA check behind it. TRBV21-1 is labeled a pseudogene. The CDR3 runs to 14 residues. The CDR3 loop reads CASRLRPINEKLFF. The CDR3, as DNA: TGTGCCAGCAGGCTCAGGCCGATTAATGAAAAACTGTTTTTT.

This clone was picked up a small number of times. The rearrangement links TRBV28 to TRBJ1-3; D might be TRBD1 (5 bases). V was clipped by 7 bases and J by 4 bases, with 20 bases between them. The V gene's germline CDR1 is MDHEN and CDR2 SYDVKM. The CDR3 has 16 residues. The CDR3 here is CASTPPPGGKGNTIYF. DNA of the CDR3: TGTGCCAGCACCCCACCCCCTGGGGGGAAAGGAAACACCATATATTTT. The variable domain in full, completed from reference TRBV28 and TRBJ1-3, reads DVKVTQSSRYLVKRTGEKVFLECVQDMDHENMFWYRQDPGLGLRLIYFSYDVKMKEKGDIPEGYSVSREKKERFSLILESASTNQTSMYLCASTPPPGGKGNTIYFGEGSWLTVV.

DNA for the CDR3: TGTGCCAGCCGGGAACCTCCCTACGAGCAGTACTTC. This sequence encodes CASREPPYEQYF. The chain is built from TRBV10-3 and TRBJ2-7; TRBD2 is a possible D gene (5 bases). V was shortened by 10 bases and J by 2 bases, with 12 bases between the two germline ends. The CDR3 loop spans 12 amino acids. The germline CDR1 and CDR2 sequences are ENHRY and SYGVKD.

J is TRBJ1-1 and V is TRBV2; D perhaps matches TRBD1 (6 bases). Trimming left V 2 bases short and J 10 bases short, with 17 bases between. This CDR3 has 14 residues. Germline lookup yields CDR1 SNHLY and CDR2 FYNNEI. For the CDR3, the DNA is TGTGCCAGCAGTGAAAACAAGGGGGTCCCTCGAGCTTTCTTT. This encodes CASSENKGVPRAFF.

This clone has only one observation. The CDR3 region is CASSLRQGGQPQHF. CDR3 DNA sequence: TGTGCCAGCAGCCTTCGACAGGGAGGTCAGCCCCAGCATTTT. The chain couples TRBV11-2 to TRBJ1-5; 7 bases fit TRBD1. Trimming cost V 5 bases and J 6 bases; bases outside gene matches: 7. The length of the CDR3 is 14 residues. Germline V CDR1 and CDR2: SGHAT, FQNNGV.

In its sample, this clone was seen a few times. The V gene is TRBV12-5, the J gene TRBJ2-6; no firm D call. This CDR3 is 15 amino acids long. V dropped 2 bases and J dropped 3 bases, with 8 bases sitting between them. CDR1 is LGHNT and CDR2 is FRNRAP in the germline V gene. The CDR3 region is CASGLSRGGANVLTF. In DNA form, the CDR3 reads TGTGCTAGTGGTTTGTCTAGAGGTGGGGCCAACGTCCTGACTTTC.

As concerns this clone: A junction boundary mismatches the germline segment, possibly from a read error. V usage is TRBV2 and J usage is TRBJ2-5, with D tentatively TRBD1 or TRBD2 (6 bases each). Germline assignment: CDR1 SNHLY and CDR2 FYNNEI. This CDR3 is 14 amino acids long. The CDR3 reads CASPTGAGQASMDF. In DNA form, the CDR3 reads TGTGCCAGCCCGACGGGGGCAGGCCAGGCTAGTATGGACTTC.

The V call is TRBV19, the J call TRBJ1-4, with TRBD1 as a possible D gene (6 bases). CDR1 and CDR2 from the germline V gene are LNHDA and SQIVND (reference sequence). V lost 9 bases to trimming and J lost 4 bases, with 15 bases between them. This CDR3 spans 14 amino acids. The CDR3 region has the DNA TGTGCCAGACTGAGGGGGGGACTTAATGAAAAACTGTTTTTT. Its translation: CARLRGGLNEKLFF.

J is TRBJ2-2 and V is TRBV2; weak D call: TRBD2 (5 bases). The V gene lost 7 bases and the J gene lost 7 bases, with 19 bases spanning the gap. The CDR3 length is 15 residues. The germline CDR1 and CDR2 sequences are SNHLY and FYNNEI. CDR3 bases: TGTGCCAGCAACCCATCATCCGGGATTGGCGGGGAGCTGTTTTTT. This sequence encodes CASNPSSGIGGELFF.